These 18 T cell receptor beta chains came from one sample sequenced in a study of CXCR3-negative and CXCR3-positive naive CD8 T cells. The study made its TRB cDNA libraries by 5' RACE, adding UMI labels. TCRdb reprocessed the 5' RACE reads, keeping one entry per CDR3 protein, no DNA. This sample's table reports around 50,000 distinct CDR3 sequences. Sequencing was carried out using naive CXCR3- CD8+ T cells from blood. Subset indicated: CD45RO-CCR7+CD27+CD95- naive CD8+ T cells lacking CXCR3 (TNR3-). Receptors originate from a human donor in good health. Some clones in this sample may be carry-over from other donors' samples.

V and J are TRBV3-1 and TRBJ2-7; without DNA, the TCRdb call of TRBD1 cannot be checked. The CDR3 runs to 16 residues. Germline values: CDR1 LGHDT, CDR2 YNNKEL (reference sequence). The CDR3 protein is CASSQDVWTDHYEQYF.

The chain employs TRBV7-6 and TRBJ2-3. The CDR3 length is 12 residues. Germline V CDR1 and CDR2: SGHVS, FNYEAQ. This CDR3 reads CASRPITDTQYF.

This chain links TRBV29-1 with TRBJ1-5. CDR3 length equals 12 residues. CDR1 and CDR2 (germline): SQVTM, ANQGSEA. The CDR3 here is CSVQGGGQPQHF.

The chain joins TRBV5-1 to TRBJ2-7; the TCRdb call, TRBD1, lacks DNA for checking. The CDR3 extends over 13 amino acids. CDR1 is SGHRS, CDR2 YFSETQ, per germline. The CDR3 reads CASSPQGPYEQYF.

The J gene is TRBJ2-7, the V gene TRBV28; TCRdb gives TRBD2 as the D gene, but with no DNA this cannot be confirmed. Germline V gene data show CDR1 as MDHEN and CDR2 as SYDVKM. The CDR3 is made up of 14 amino acids. This chain's CDR3 is CASRTTSRIVEQYF.

V is TRBV28 and J is TRBJ2-7; the TCRdb D gene call, TRBD2, has no DNA to confirm it. The CDR3 consists of 16 residues. Germline V CDR1 and CDR2: MDHEN, SYDVKM. CDR3 amino acids: CASSLRGTRSKYEQYF. Using reference TRBV28 and TRBJ2-7 for the parts outside the CDR3, the full variable domain is DVKVTQSSRYLVKRTGEKVFLECVQDMDHENMFWYRQDPGLGLRLIYFSYDVKMKEKGDIPEGYSVSREKKERFSLILESASTNQTSMYLCASSLRGTRSKYEQYFGPGTRLTVT.

V is TRBV29-1 and J is TRBJ2-7; TCRdb indicates TRBD2, and absent DNA this call remains unverified. Germline CDR1 reads SQVTM; CDR2 reads ANQGSEA. This CDR3 region has 17 residues. The chain's CDR3 is CSVELSPTSGGSYEQYF.

The chain recombines TRBV28 with TRBJ2-7; TCRdb gives TRBD1 as the D gene, but with no DNA this cannot be confirmed. Germline values: CDR1 MDHEN, CDR2 SYDVKM. The CDR3 consists of 16 residues. CDR3 amino acids: CASSLRSRGQSYEQYF.

This chain uses TRBV7-8 with TRBJ2-1; TCRdb's assignment of TRBD1 cannot be checked, as there is no DNA. Germline assignment: CDR1 SGHVS and CDR2 FQNEAQ. The CDR3 sequence is 16 residues long. The CDR3 sequence is CASSPPWGGVDNEQFF.

J is TRBJ2-3 and V is TRBV7-6; TCRdb names TRBD1, which stays unverified in the absence of DNA. The germline V gene has CDR1 SGHVS and CDR2 FNYEAQ. There are 16 residues in the CDR3. The CDR3 region is CASSLETGALSDTQYF.

The rearrangement uses TRBV30 and TRBJ1-1; TCRdb gives TRBD1 as the D gene, but with no DNA this cannot be confirmed. This CDR3 comprises 13 residues. Germline lookup yields CDR1 GTSNPN and CDR2 SVGIG (reference sequence). The CDR3 protein is CAWSVQAGVEAFF.

The J gene is TRBJ2-1, the V gene TRBV12-3 or TRBV12-4. CDR3 length: 11 residues. The CDR3 here is CASSPANEQFF.

This rearrangement joins TRBV3-1 to TRBJ2-2; TCRdb lists TRBD1, though no DNA is available to test this call. The CDR3 extends over 16 amino acids. CDR1 LGHDT and CDR2 YNNKEL come from the germline V gene (reference sequence). This CDR3 is CASSQGGNPNTGELFF. The full variable domain, its missing parts supplied by reference TRBV3-1 and TRBJ2-2, is DTAVSQTPKYLVTQMGNDKSIKCEQNLGHDTMYWYKQDSKKFLKIMFSYNNKELIINETVPNRFSPKSPDKAHLNLHINSLELGDSAVYFCASSQGGNPNTGELFFGEGSRLTVL.

This chain joins TRBV29-1 and TRBJ2-5; TCRdb returns TRBD2, unconfirmable since there is no DNA. The CDR3 totals 12 residues. CDR1 and CDR2 (germline): SQVTM, ANQGSEA. The CDR3 is CSVGTGPETQYF.

V is TRBV5-5 and J is TRBJ2-1. This CDR3 spans 12 amino acids. Germline-derived CDR1 and CDR2 are SGHKS and YYEKEE (reference sequence). The CDR3 region is CASSLSNNEQFF.

V and J are TRBV15 and TRBJ2-2; no DNA is available, so the TRBD1 call from TCRdb remains unchecked. The CDR3 covers 15 residues. CDR1 LNHNV and CDR2 YYDKDF come from the germline V gene (reference sequence). This chain's CDR3 is CATSLGQSNTGELFF.

CDR3 sequence: CSVEDSRGYTDTQYF. This sequence joins TRBV29-1 and TRBJ2-3; checking the TCRdb D call of TRBD1 is not possible without DNA. The germline CDR1 and CDR2 sequences are SQVTM and ANQGSEA. The CDR3 length is 15 residues.

The chain recombines TRBV10-3 with TRBJ2-7; TCRdb's D call, TRBD2, is unchecked because there is no DNA. The CDR3 is made up of 12 amino acids. Germline lookup yields CDR1 ENHRY and CDR2 SYGVKD. This CDR3 is CAISGAGLEQYF.